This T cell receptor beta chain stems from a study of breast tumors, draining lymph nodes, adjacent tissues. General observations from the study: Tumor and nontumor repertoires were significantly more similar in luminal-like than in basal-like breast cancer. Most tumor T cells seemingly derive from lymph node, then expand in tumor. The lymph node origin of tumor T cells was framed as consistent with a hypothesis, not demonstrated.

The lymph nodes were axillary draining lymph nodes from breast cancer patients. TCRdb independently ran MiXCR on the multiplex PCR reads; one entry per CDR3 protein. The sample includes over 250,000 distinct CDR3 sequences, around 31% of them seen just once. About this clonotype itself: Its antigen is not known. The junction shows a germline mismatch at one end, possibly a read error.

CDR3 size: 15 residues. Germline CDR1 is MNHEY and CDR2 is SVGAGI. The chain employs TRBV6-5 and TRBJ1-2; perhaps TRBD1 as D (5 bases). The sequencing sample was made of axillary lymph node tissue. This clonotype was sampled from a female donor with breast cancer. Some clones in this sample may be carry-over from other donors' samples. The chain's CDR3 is CASSHSRGSNYGYTF. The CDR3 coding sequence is TGTGCCAGCAGTCACTCGAGGGGATCTAACTATGGCTACACCTTC.